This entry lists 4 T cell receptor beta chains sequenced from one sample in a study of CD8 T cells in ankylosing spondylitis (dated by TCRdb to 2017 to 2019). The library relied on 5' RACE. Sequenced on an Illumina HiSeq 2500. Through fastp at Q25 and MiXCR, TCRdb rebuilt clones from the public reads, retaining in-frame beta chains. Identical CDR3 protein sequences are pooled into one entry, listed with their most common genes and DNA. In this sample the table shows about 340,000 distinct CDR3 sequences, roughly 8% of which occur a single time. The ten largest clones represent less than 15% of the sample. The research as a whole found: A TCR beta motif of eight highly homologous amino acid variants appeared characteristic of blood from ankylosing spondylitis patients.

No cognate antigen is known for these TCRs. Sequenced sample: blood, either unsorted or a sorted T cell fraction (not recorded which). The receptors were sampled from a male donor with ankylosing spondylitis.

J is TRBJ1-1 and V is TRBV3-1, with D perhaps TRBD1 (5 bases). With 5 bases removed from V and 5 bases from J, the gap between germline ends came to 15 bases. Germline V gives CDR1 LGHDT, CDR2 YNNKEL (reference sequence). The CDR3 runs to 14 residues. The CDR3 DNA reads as TGTGCCAGCAGCTCCAGGGATCTTAAAACTGAAGCTTTCTTT. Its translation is CASSSRDLKTEAFF.

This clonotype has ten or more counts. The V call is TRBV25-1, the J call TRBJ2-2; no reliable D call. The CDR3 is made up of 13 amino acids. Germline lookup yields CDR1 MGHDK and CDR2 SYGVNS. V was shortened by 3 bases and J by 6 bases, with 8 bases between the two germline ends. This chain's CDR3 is CASSEDWAGELFF. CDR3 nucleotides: TGTGCCAGCAGTGAGGATTGGGCCGGGGAGCTGTTTTTT.

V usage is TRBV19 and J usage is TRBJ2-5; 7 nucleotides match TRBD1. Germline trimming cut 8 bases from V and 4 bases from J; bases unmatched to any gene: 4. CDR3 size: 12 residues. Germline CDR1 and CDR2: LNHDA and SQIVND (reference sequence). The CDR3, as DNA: TGTGCCAGTCGTCACAGGGGAGAGACCCAGTACTTC. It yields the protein CASRHRGETQYF.

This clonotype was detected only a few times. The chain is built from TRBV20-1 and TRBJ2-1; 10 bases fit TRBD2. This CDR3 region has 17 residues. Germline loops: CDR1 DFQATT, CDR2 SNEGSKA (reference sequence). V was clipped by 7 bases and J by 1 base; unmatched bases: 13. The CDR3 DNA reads TGCAGTGTCCCGGGAGAAGCGGGAGGGAGATCCTACAATGAGCAGTTCTTC. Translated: CSVPGEAGGRSYNEQFF.